These 12 T cell receptor beta chains were sequenced from one sample in a study of CD8+ T cells in alopecia areata. Treatment here: oral pan-JAK inhibitor, 5-10 mg twice daily. Extracted RNA was reverse transcribed into cDNA, the sequencing template. The protocol was immunoSEQ multiplex PCR, while the TCRdb copy is restricted to in-frame clones and leaves out a portion. The sample has 250,000 to 350,000 clones, around 64% seen once; the top ten hold about 0.9%. This specimen consisted of CD4+ T cells sorted from blood, obtained at approximately week 52, from a patient treated with tofacitinib. The source is a human donor with alopecia areata.

The rearrangement joins TRBV7-9 to TRBJ2-2, with TRBD2 as a possible D gene (5 bases). Germline V gives CDR1 SEHNR, CDR2 FQNEAQ (reference sequence). Deletions cut 5 bases from V and 0 bases from J, with 10 bases between. CDR3 length: 15 amino acids. The CDR3 is CASSLSSSNTGELFF. The DNA of the CDR3 is TGTGCCAGCAGCCTCTCTAGCTCGAACACCGGGGAGCTGTTTTTT.

This clone was detected only a few times. The V gene is TRBV19, the J gene TRBJ1-1; TRBD1 is a possible D gene (5 bases). This CDR3 contains 15 residues. V was trimmed by 0 bases and J by 4 bases, leaving 12 bases between them. The V gene's germline CDR1 is LNHDA and CDR2 SQIVND (reference sequence). The CDR3 here is CASSIDQGGGTEAFF. In DNA, the CDR3 is TGTGCCAGTAGTATAGATCAGGGTGGTGGCACTGAAGCTTTCTTT.

This clone was counted between two and nine times. The chain has TRBV5-1 and TRBJ1-2, with D possibly TRBD1 on 6 matching bases. Trimming stripped 2 bases from V and 4 bases from J, with 9 bases between. The CDR3 has 13 residues. CDR1 and CDR2 from the germline V gene are SGHRS and YFSETQ. In DNA form, the CDR3 reads TGCGCCAGCAGCTTCCGGGGGGCCTATGGCTACACCTTC. This gives the protein CASSFRGAYGYTF.

This clone was seen only a few times. V and J are TRBV7-9 and TRBJ1-4, with unresolved D. CDR1 is SEHNR, CDR2 FQNEAQ, per germline (reference sequence). Trimming left V 5 bases short and J 6 bases short, with 10 bases between. The CDR3 length is 13 residues. CDR3 nucleotide sequence: TGTGCCAGCAGCCCCTCCGGGGATGAAAAACTGTTTTTT. This sequence encodes CASSPSGDEKLFF.

The genes are TRBV30 and TRBJ1-5; D unresolved. The CDR3 is 15 amino acids. In germline, CDR1 is GTSNPN, CDR2 SVGIG (reference sequence). With 0 bases removed from V and 0 bases from J, the gap between germline ends came to 9 bases. Here the CDR3 reads CAWSVSRHSNQPQHF. The CDR3 coding sequence is TGTGCCTGGAGTGTTAGTCGGCATAGCAATCAGCCCCAGCATTTT.

This rearrangement joins TRBV25-1 to TRBJ1-1; D not resolved. Germline lookup yields CDR1 MGHDK and CDR2 SYGVNS. There are 13 residues in the CDR3. V shed 5 bases and J shed 1 base, with 8 bases lying between them. The CDR3 DNA follows: TGTGCCAGCAGTCTATTCCCGAACACTGAAGCTTTCTTT. This encodes CASSLFPNTEAFF.

This clone was counted a few times. The gene calls are TRBV4-3 and TRBJ2-3; 11 bases map to TRBD2. CDR1 and CDR2 (germline): LGHNA, YSLEER. The ends lost 4 bases at V and 6 bases at J; junction bases unmatched: 6. The CDR3 extends over 15 amino acids. Written as DNA, the CDR3 is TGCGCCAGCAGCCGAACTAGCGGGGGAGGGGATACGCAGTATTTT. It specifies CASSRTSGGGDTQYF.

This clone was detected only once. The chain uses TRBV29-1 and TRBJ1-4, with D possibly matching TRBD1 (6 bases). Germline CDR1 SQVTM, CDR2 ANQGSEA. The CDR3 spans 12 residues. V was cut by 6 bases and J by 8 bases, with 13 bases left in between. CDR3 bases: TGCAGCGTCCGGACAGACCTCGAAAAACTGTTTTTT. Protein product: CSVRTDLEKLFF.

This rearrangement joins TRBV29-1 to TRBJ2-5, with a possible D match to TRBD1 (5 bases). This CDR3 comprises 13 residues. Germline V gene data show CDR1 as SQVTM and CDR2 as ANQGSEA. V was cut by 4 bases and J by 5 bases, with 14 bases left in between. This CDR3 is CSVVPSKGETQYF. The CDR3 DNA reads TGCAGCGTTGTCCCCTCGAAGGGGGAGACCCAGTACTTC.

J is TRBJ2-1 and V is TRBV2, with TRBD1 matching over 9 bases. The germline gives CDR1 SNHLY, CDR2 FYNNEI. J gave up 0 bases and V 9 bases, and 3 bases lay outside the gene matches. The CDR3 covers 14 residues. CDR3 amino acids: CASGDRVSYNEQFF. The CDR3 DNA reads TGTGCCAGTGGGGACAGGGTCTCCTACAATGAGCAGTTCTTC.

About this clone itself: The sample holds other DNA sequences that translate to the same CDR3. The chain has TRBV9 and TRBJ2-6; D is unclear. The V end lost 2 bases, the J end lost 0 bases, and 6 bases lay between the germline ends. This CDR3 has 15 residues. CDR1 SGDLS and CDR2 YYNGEE come from the germline V gene. The CDR3 DNA sequence: TGTGCCAGCAGCGTTTCGGGCTCTGGGGCCAACGTCCTGACTTTC. Translating it yields CASSVSGSGANVLTF.

V gene TRBV25-1 combines with J gene TRBJ2-2, with D possibly TRBD1 on 5 matching bases. The CDR3 has 16 amino acids. V dropped 3 bases and J dropped 5 bases, with 16 bases sitting between them. Germline CDR1 reads MGHDK; CDR2 reads SYGVNS. The CDR3 is CASSDAYRTTTGELFF. The CDR3, as DNA: TGTGCCAGCAGTGACGCTTATAGGACAACAACCGGGGAGCTGTTTTTT.